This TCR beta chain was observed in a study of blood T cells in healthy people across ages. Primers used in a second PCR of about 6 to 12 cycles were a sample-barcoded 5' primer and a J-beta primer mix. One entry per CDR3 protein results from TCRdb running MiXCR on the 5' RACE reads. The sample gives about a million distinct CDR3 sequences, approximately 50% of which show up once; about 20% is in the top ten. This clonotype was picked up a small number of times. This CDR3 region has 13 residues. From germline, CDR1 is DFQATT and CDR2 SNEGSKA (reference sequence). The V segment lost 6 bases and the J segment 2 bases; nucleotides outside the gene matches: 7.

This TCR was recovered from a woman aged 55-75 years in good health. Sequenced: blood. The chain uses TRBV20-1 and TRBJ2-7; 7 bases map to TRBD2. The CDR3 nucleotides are TGCAGTGCCCAAAGCGGGACCACCTACGAGCAGTACTTC. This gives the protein CSAQSGTTYEQYF.